This passage covers 21 T cell receptor beta chains from one sample sequenced in a study of T cells in Graves' hyperthyroidism and ophthalmopathy. The investigators amplified TCR beta CDR3 regions from RNA transcripts. HTBI primers were used for first-round RT-PCR of the TCR CDR3. TCRdb independently ran MiXCR on the multiplex PCR reads; one entry per CDR3 protein. The table shows around 200,000 distinct CDR3 sequences, with about 18% occurring only once. The sequencing input was blood. The receptors were gathered from a woman aged 50 to 60 with Graves' hyperthyroidism.

This clonotype was counted only a few times. The chain employs TRBV3-2 and TRBJ1-5. TRBV3-2 is a recognized pseudogene. The CDR3 loop spans 18 amino acids. CDR3 nucleotide sequence: TGTGCCAGCAGCCAAGATCACCAGGACGGCTATAGCAATCAGCCCCAGCATTTT. It translates to CASSQDHQDGYSNQPQHF.

This clonotype was seen repeatedly, ten times or more. V gene TRBV10-2 combines with J gene TRBJ2-3; TRBD1 aligns across 8 bases. Trimming cost V 2 bases and J 6 bases; bases outside gene matches: 7. The CDR3 has 15 amino acids. Per germline, CDR1 WSHSY and CDR2 SAAADI. The CDR3 sequence: CASSETGGRRDTQYF. CDR3 DNA sequence: TGCGCCAGCAGTGAGACAGGGGGTAGGAGGGATACGCAGTATTTT.

This clonotype was observed many times. The chain recombines TRBV19 with TRBJ2-1, with D unresolved. From germline, CDR1 is LNHDA and CDR2 SQIVND (reference sequence). This CDR3 is 12 amino acids long. Trimming stripped 5 bases from V and 2 bases from J, with 4 bases between. This chain's CDR3 is CASSEAYNEQFF. The CDR3, as DNA: TGTGCCAGTAGTGAGGCCTACAATGAGCAGTTCTTC. Supplemented by reference TRBV19 and TRBJ2-1, the full variable domain reads DGGITQSPKYLFRKEGQNVTLSCEQNLNHDAMYWYRQDPGQGLRLIYYSQIVNDFQKGDIAEGYSVSREKKESFPLTVTSAQKNPTAFYLCASSEAYNEQFFGPGTRLTVL.

This clonotype came up many times. The V call is TRBV27, the J call TRBJ2-3; no clear D gene. This CDR3 has 14 amino acids. CDR1 and CDR2 from the germline V gene are MNHEY and SMNVEV (reference sequence). V was shortened by 5 bases and J by 6 bases, with 15 bases between the two germline ends. The CDR3 protein is CASSQTRRIDTQYF. For the CDR3, the DNA is TGTGCCAGCAGTCAAACCCGCCGCATTGATACGCAGTATTTT.

This clonotype was seen ten or more times. The chain links TRBV7-3 to TRBJ2-1; TRBD2 matches 10 bases. CDR1 and CDR2 from the germline V gene are SGHTA and FQGTGA. V trimming: 4 bases; J trimming: 4 bases; junction bases outside the gene matches: 4. The CDR3 contains 15 residues. CDR3 residues: CASSSGTSAYNEQFF. In DNA form, the CDR3 reads TGTGCCAGCAGCTCAGGGACTAGCGCTTACAATGAGCAGTTCTTC.

The gene calls are TRBV25-1 and TRBJ2-3, with TRBD2 as a possible D gene (5 bases). Trimming took off 0 bases at V and 7 bases at J, with 8 bases between the two ends. CDR3 length equals 13 residues. The V gene's germline CDR1 is MGHDK and CDR2 SYGVNS. This CDR3 reads CASSEYGVHTQYF. The CDR3 region has the DNA TGTGCCAGCAGTGAATACGGGGTTCATACGCAGTATTTT.

This clonotype was picked up many times. The V and J genes are TRBV27 and TRBJ1-1; D may be TRBD1 (5 bases). The CDR3 length is 14 residues. CDR1 and CDR2 from the germline V gene are MNHEY and SMNVEV (reference sequence). The V gene lost 6 bases and the J gene lost 1 base, with 12 bases spanning the gap. The CDR3 loop is CASRKDSWNTEAFF. CDR3 coding DNA: TGTGCCAGCAGGAAAGACAGTTGGAACACTGAAGCTTTCTTT.

This clonotype has at least ten counts. This chain links TRBV6-1 with TRBJ2-1, with 7 bases identical to TRBD2. The CDR3 extends over 17 amino acids. CDR1 and CDR2 from the germline V gene are MNHNS and SASEGT. The J segment lost 1 base and the V segment lost 6 bases, leaving 12 bases of the junction unmatched. The CDR3 loop reads CASRTREGSRSYNEQFF. In nucleotides, the CDR3 is TGTGCCAGCAGGACAAGGGAGGGGTCTAGATCCTACAATGAGCAGTTCTTC.

This clonotype was recorded at least ten times. The V call is TRBV2, the J call TRBJ1-6; TRBD1 aligns across 7 bases. V gave up 3 bases and J gave up 0 bases; unmatched junction bases: 2. This CDR3 spans 16 amino acids. Germline V gives CDR1 SNHLY, CDR2 FYNNEI. Written as DNA, the CDR3 is TGTGCCAGCAGTGAGGGACAGTCCTCCTATAATTCACCCCTCCACTTT. As protein: CASSEGQSSYNSPLHF. The full variable domain, in which reference TRBV2 and TRBJ1-6 provide the parts outside the CDR3, is EPEVTQTPSHQVTQMGQEVILRCVPISNHLYFYWYRQILGQKVEFLVSFYNNEISEKSEIFDDQFSVERPDGSNFTLKIRSTKLEDSAMYFCASSEGQSSYNSPLHFGNGTRLTVT.

The chain is built from TRBV19 and TRBJ2-5; TRBD1 aligns across 10 bases. The germline V gene encodes CDR1 LNHDA and CDR2 SQIVND (reference sequence). There are 17 residues in the CDR3. The V and J ends lost 5 bases and 1 base, in that order; junction bases with no gene match: 10. The CDR3 nucleotides read TGTGCCAGTAGTCAAGACAGGGGGCAATTCGTCCAAGAGACCCAGTACTTC. As protein: CASSQDRGQFVQETQYF.

This clonotype was observed many times. The gene calls are TRBV28 and TRBJ2-2, with TRBD2 matching 7 bases. With V trimmed by 7 bases and J by 5 bases, 7 bases remained unmatched. The CDR3 contains 14 residues. CDR1 and CDR2 (germline): MDHEN, SYDVKM. CDR3 region: CASTHGGVTGELFF. In nucleotides, the CDR3 is TGTGCCAGCACTCATGGGGGGGTGACCGGGGAGCTGTTTTTT.

The rearrangement uses TRBV3-1 and TRBJ1-6; D is unclear. V lost 4 bases and J 10 bases, leaving 14 bases between the germline ends. CDR1 and CDR2 from the germline V gene are LGHDT and YNNKEL (reference sequence). This CDR3 contains 14 residues. The CDR3 nucleotides are TGTGCCAGCAGCCCCTCCTGGGCCCACTCACCCCTCCACTTT. This codes for CASSPSWAHSPLHF.

This clonotype was detected ten times or more. The chain uses TRBV5-8 and TRBJ1-1; D may be TRBD1 (6 bases). There are 14 residues in the CDR3. The V and J ends lost 8 bases and 0 bases respectively, with 14 bases between them. The germline V gene encodes CDR1 SGHTS and CDR2 YDEGEE. CDR3 residues: CASSWDTLNTEAFF. In DNA, the CDR3 is TGTGCCAGTAGTTGGGACACTTTGAACACTGAAGCTTTCTTT.

This clonotype was picked up many times. This chain connects TRBV28 to TRBJ1-1; tentatively, D is TRBD1 (6 bases). Trimming removed 5 bases at V and 6 bases at J, with 13 bases between. The length of the CDR3 is 13 residues. Germline values: CDR1 MDHEN, CDR2 SYDVKM. CDR3 nucleotide sequence: TGTGCCAGCAGTCACCAGAACAGGGCTGAAGCTTTCTTT. It specifies CASSHQNRAEAFF.

In regard to this clonotype: Given a much more abundant clone one base away, this may be a read error. The V and J genes are TRBV9 and TRBJ1-4; TRBD1 agrees at 10 bases. This CDR3 contains 16 residues. With V trimmed by 4 bases and J by 4 bases, 7 bases remained unmatched. Germline CDR1 SGDLS, CDR2 YYNGEE. The chain's CDR3 is CASSTDRGQFNEKLFF. DNA for the CDR3: TGTGCCAGCAGCACAGACAGGGGGCAGTTTAATGAAAAACTGTTTTTT.

This clonotype was recorded at least ten times. The V call is TRBV6-2 or TRBV6-3, the J call TRBJ2-7; D is uncertain. CDR1 is MNHEY and CDR2 is SVGEGT in the germline V gene. This CDR3 region has 11 residues. The V end was cut by 3 bases, the J end by 4 bases, with 4 bases between. CDR3 coding DNA: TGTGCCAGCAGTTATGTGTACGAGCAGTACTTC. Its translation: CASSYVYEQYF.

This clonotype has just a few counts. The J gene is TRBJ2-3, the V gene TRBV6-2 or TRBV6-3, with 10 positions matching TRBD2. Germline CDR1 MNHEY, CDR2 SVGEGT. The CDR3 has 16 residues. V shed 2 bases, J shed 4 bases, and the junction held 6 bases outside the gene matches. This CDR3 is CASSYHSAGGPDTQYF. The CDR3 DNA reads as TGTGCCAGCAGTTACCACTCAGCGGGGGGGCCAGATACGCAGTATTTT.

The table lists this clonotype with many counts. The rearrangement links TRBV5-1 to TRBJ2-7, with no clear D. The ends were cut back, 0 bases at V and 4 bases at J, with 14 bases in the middle. CDR3 size: 15 residues. CDR1 SGHRS and CDR2 YFSETQ come from the germline V gene. CDR3 region: CASSLDRAPAYEQYF. The CDR3 DNA follows: TGCGCCAGCAGCTTGGACAGAGCTCCCGCTTACGAGCAGTACTTC.

This clonotype turned up a few times. The chain couples TRBV5-1 to TRBJ1-1, with a weak D call TRBD1 (5 bases). V gave up 0 bases and J gave up 1 base, with 13 bases separating them. The CDR3 is 16 amino acids. Germline values: CDR1 SGHRS, CDR2 YFSETQ. In DNA, the CDR3 is TGCGCCAGCAGCTTGGGGGATACTACAGGGAACACTGAAGCTTTCTTT. Its translation is CASSLGDTTGNTEAFF. Drawing the rest from reference TRBV5-1 and TRBJ1-1, the complete variable domain is KAGVTQTPRYLIKTRGQQVTLSCSPISGHRSVSWYQQTPGQGLQFLFEYFSETQRNKGNFPGRFSGRQFSNSRSEMNVSTLELGDSALYLCASSLGDTTGNTEAFFGQGTRLTVV.

This clonotype was counted at least ten times. The V call is TRBV6-1, the J call TRBJ1-1; TRBD1 aligns across 10 bases. With 4 bases clipped from V and 4 bases from J, the junction kept 0 bases outside the gene matches. In germline, CDR1 is MNHNS, CDR2 SASEGT. The CDR3 length is 13 residues. The CDR3 DNA sequence: TGTGCCAGCAGTGGACAGGGGGCCACTGAAGCTTTCTTT. Translating it yields CASSGQGATEAFF.

This clonotype was detected ten times or more. The chain recombines TRBV28 with TRBJ2-7; TRBD2 matches 13 bases. The CDR3 is 15 residues long. Trimming cost V 6 bases and J 2 bases; bases outside gene matches: 4. From germline, CDR1 is MDHEN and CDR2 SYDVKM. CDR3: CASSLTSGGAYEQYF. The CDR3 coding sequence is TGTGCCAGCAGCCTCACTAGCGGGGGGGCCTACGAGCAGTACTTC.